What follows are 27 T cell receptor beta chains derived from one specimen sequenced in a study of shared clonotypes between healthy human individuals. Profiling relied on immunoSEQ multiplex PCR, and the TCRdb table lists in-frame clones only, not all of them. The table lists about 1 million clones, about 75% of them singletons. Sequencing was performed on memory CD4+ T cells sorted from blood. The subset denotes: CD45RA-negative fraction. These receptors were collected from a man between 18 and 29 years old in good health.

The rearrangement joins TRBV29-1 to TRBJ2-7; TRBD1 agrees at 10 bases. The CDR3 has 13 residues. V shed 7 bases and J 6 bases; nucleotides not matched to a gene: 9. Per the germline V gene, CDR1 is SQVTM and CDR2 is ANQGSEA. CDR3 loop: CSDRDRGPSEQYF. The DNA for the CDR3 is TGCAGCGACCGGGACAGGGGCCCGTCCGAGCAGTACTTC.

Notes on this clone: Additional DNA sequences in this sample encode the identical CDR3. The chain links TRBV5-1 to TRBJ2-2; 13 positions match TRBD2. Losses at the gene ends were 4 bases for V and 6 bases for J; bases not matched to a gene: 3. This CDR3 comprises 15 residues. The V gene's germline CDR1 is SGHRS and CDR2 YFSETQ. In DNA form, the CDR3 reads TGCGCCAGCAGCGGACTAGCGGGGGAGGCCGGGGAGCTGTTTTTT. Amino acid sequence: CASSGLAGEAGELFF.

The rearrangement links TRBV2 to TRBJ2-7, with D possibly being TRBD1 or TRBD2 (5 bases each). CDR1 is SNHLY and CDR2 is FYNNEI in the germline V gene. The V and J ends lost 4 bases and 12 bases respectively, with 19 bases between them. The CDR3 spans 13 residues. As DNA, the CDR3 is TGTGCCAGCAGTGGGGACCGATTAACGAGGGGGTACTTC. Translated: CASSGDRLTRGYF.

The rearrangement joins TRBV4-3 to TRBJ1-3; no definite D call. V shed 1 base and J shed 4 bases, with 8 bases lying between them. The CDR3 runs to 14 residues. Germline values: CDR1 LGHNA, CDR2 YSLEER. For the CDR3, the DNA is TGCGCCAGCAGCCAAGTGGGGAGGGGAAACACCATATATTTT. Its protein product is CASSQVGRGNTIYF.

J is TRBJ2-4 and V is TRBV18; D call uncertain. The length of the CDR3 is 11 residues. V shed 3 bases and J shed 7 bases, with 4 bases lying between them. Germline V gene lookup returns CDR1 KGHSH and CDR2 LQKENI. The CDR3 here is CASSPSNIQYF. In DNA form, the CDR3 reads TGTGCCAGCTCACCCAGTAACATTCAGTACTTC.

The rearrangement links TRBV20-1 to TRBJ2-5, with D unclear. With 7 bases removed from V and 4 bases from J, the gap between germline ends came to 10 bases. Germline loops: CDR1 DFQATT, CDR2 SNEGSKA (reference sequence). CDR3 length: 11 amino acids. CDR3 DNA sequence: TGCAGTGGCACTGAAGTAGAGACCCAGTACTTC. Protein product: CSGTEVETQYF.

The genes are TRBV2 and TRBJ2-7; D unclear. Trimming took off 8 bases at V and 2 bases at J, with 13 bases between the two ends. There are 13 residues in the CDR3. Germline CDR1 is SNHLY and CDR2 is FYNNEI. CDR3 loop: CASLARQTYEQYF. The CDR3 DNA sequence: TGTGCCAGCCTTGCGAGACAAACCTACGAGCAGTACTTC.

The J gene is TRBJ2-3, the V gene TRBV7-2; 7 bases are shared with TRBD2. V dropped 5 bases and J dropped 0; count of bases not matched to a gene: 8. Germline CDR1 reads SGHTA; CDR2 reads FQGNSA. The CDR3 covers 16 residues. CDR3: CASSVRGSGSTDTQYF. CDR3 in DNA: TGTGCCAGCAGCGTACGGGGTAGCGGGAGCACAGATACGCAGTATTTT.

V is TRBV7-2 and J is TRBJ2-3; D may be TRBD1 or TRBD2 (5 bases each). CDR3 length equals 14 residues. Germline V gene sequence: CDR1 SGHTA, CDR2 FQGNSA. V was clipped by 5 bases and J by 2 bases, with 11 bases between them. As DNA, the CDR3 is TGTGCCAGCAGCCCTGGGACCATCACAGATACGCAGTATTTT. This encodes CASSPGTITDTQYF.

This clone showed up just once. This rearrangement joins TRBV2 to TRBJ2-1; D perhaps matches TRBD1 (6 bases). CDR1 is SNHLY and CDR2 is FYNNEI in the germline V gene. This CDR3 comprises 15 residues. V lost 5 bases and J 6 bases, leaving 17 bases between the germline ends. The CDR3 loop is CASSNNRVGGNEQFF. CDR3 bases: TGTGCCAGCAGTAATAACAGGGTTGGGGGCAATGAGCAGTTCTTC.

This clone was detected only a few times. The chain recombines TRBV19 with TRBJ1-1; D unresolved. V gave up 4 bases and J gave up 8 bases, with 8 bases separating them. The CDR3 extends over 11 amino acids. Germline-derived CDR1 and CDR2 are LNHDA and SQIVND (reference sequence). CDR3 sequence: CASSNGREAFF. Written as DNA, the CDR3 is TGTGCCAGTAGTAACGGGAGAGAAGCTTTCTTT. Looking up the rest from reference TRBV19 and TRBJ1-1 gives the full variable domain: DGGITQSPKYLFRKEGQNVTLSCEQNLNHDAMYWYRQDPGQGLRLIYYSQIVNDFQKGDIAEGYSVSREKKESFPLTVTSAQKNPTAFYLCASSNGREAFFGQGTRLTVV.

The V and J genes are TRBV30 and TRBJ2-5; 10 bases align to TRBD1. Germline V CDR1 and CDR2: GTSNPN, SVGIG (reference sequence). The CDR3 contains 13 residues. V shed 6 bases and J 3 bases; nucleotides not matched to a gene: 4. The chain's CDR3 is CACSGTGEETQYF. CDR3 nucleotide sequence: TGTGCCTGCTCCGGGACAGGGGAAGAGACCCAGTACTTC.

CDR3 in amino acids: CASSWDGELQYF. Written as DNA, the CDR3 is TGCGCCAGCAGCTGGGACGGCGAGTTACAGTATTTT. The V and J genes are TRBV5-1 and TRBJ2-3, with D perhaps being TRBD1 or TRBD2 (5 bases each). Trimming cost V 3 bases and J 12 bases, with 14 bases left between them. The length of the CDR3 is 12 residues. The V gene's germline CDR1 is SGHRS and CDR2 YFSETQ.

The CDR3: CASSAEGLPSNEQFF. For the CDR3, the DNA is TGTGCCAGCAGCGCCGAGGGACTCCCCTCCAATGAGCAGTTCTTC. The chain has TRBV9 and TRBJ2-1; D may be TRBD2 (6 bases). CDR1 is SGDLS, CDR2 YYNGEE, per germline. This CDR3 is built from 15 residues. Trimming cost V 3 bases and J 6 bases, with 16 bases left between them.

This chain connects TRBV27 to TRBJ2-3; 8 bases agree with TRBD2. Germline V gene sequence: CDR1 MNHEY, CDR2 SMNVEV (reference sequence). J was trimmed by 7 bases and V by 5 bases; bases with no gene match: 17. The CDR3 runs 17 residues. CDR3 nucleotides: TGTGCCAGCAGTCTATGGCCGGCTAGCGGGCCGAGGAATACGCAGTATTTT. Its protein is CASSLWPASGPRNTQYF.

Remarks on this clone: Other DNA sequences within the sample encode an identical CDR3. CDR3 in DNA: TGTGCCAGCAGCTTAGCAGGCAACACCATATATTTT. Its translation is CASSLAGNTIYF. The chain combines TRBV7-9 with TRBJ1-3; D gene unclear. There are 12 residues in the CDR3. With 0 bases removed from V and 7 bases from J, the gap between germline ends came to 4 bases. In germline, CDR1 is SEHNR, CDR2 FQNEAQ (reference sequence).

The J gene is TRBJ1-5, the V gene TRBV27; D is undetermined. The V and J ends lost 0 bases and 6 bases respectively, with 9 bases between them. The germline V gene has CDR1 MNHEY and CDR2 SMNVEV (reference sequence). This CDR3 has 14 residues. This chain's CDR3 is CASSLSRAGQPQHF. DNA of the CDR3: TGTGCCAGCAGTTTATCGAGAGCAGGTCAGCCCCAGCATTTT.

The chain has TRBV6-1 and TRBJ2-3; 7 nucleotides align to TRBD2. CDR1 and CDR2 (germline): MNHNS, SASEGT. V shed 8 bases, J shed 3 bases, and the junction held 11 bases outside the gene matches. This CDR3 is built from 15 residues. This chain's CDR3 is CASAAMSGVTDTQYF. In DNA, the CDR3 is TGTGCCAGCGCGGCCATGAGCGGGGTAACAGATACGCAGTATTTT.

This clone was recorded only once. A far larger clone is one nucleotide away, so this likely arose from a read error. Additional DNA sequences in this sample encode the identical CDR3. This chain links TRBV7-2 with TRBJ2-2; D is unclear. Germline V gene data show CDR1 as SGHTA and CDR2 as FQGNSA. The V end lost 4 bases, the J end lost 3 bases, and 3 bases lay between the germline ends. The CDR3 has 12 residues. The CDR3 here is CASSSYTGELFF. The CDR3 DNA reads as TGTGCCAGCAGCTCCTACACCGGGGAGCTGTTTTTT.

CDR3 region: CASSFRGLAEGTDTQYF. CDR3 DNA sequence: TGTGCCAGCAGCTTCCGAGGACTAGCGGAGGGCACAGATACGCAGTATTTT. The V and J genes are TRBV9 and TRBJ2-3; 10 nucleotides align to TRBD2. V lost 4 bases, J lost 1 base, and 9 bases stayed unmatched. Germline V gene sequence: CDR1 SGDLS, CDR2 YYNGEE. The CDR3 runs 17 residues.

The V call is TRBV30, the J call TRBJ2-3; D may be TRBD1 (5 bases). CDR1 is GTSNPN, CDR2 SVGIG, per germline (reference sequence). This CDR3 contains 12 residues. Between the trimmed V and J ends, which lost 0 bases and 8 bases, there was a span of 9 bases. This CDR3 is CAWSVDIRTQYF. The CDR3 DNA reads as TGTGCCTGGAGTGTGGACATCCGTACGCAGTATTTT.

This clone was counted many times. V is TRBV5-1 and J is TRBJ1-2; tentative D call: TRBD1 (5 bases). Trimming stripped 3 bases from V and 8 bases from J, with 20 bases between. Germline loops: CDR1 SGHRS, CDR2 YFSETQ. CDR3 length equals 15 residues. CDR3 amino acids: CASSSPGRGGEGYTF. DNA of the CDR3: TGCGCCAGCAGCTCACCCGGACGGGGGGGAGAGGGCTACACCTTC.

This clone was seen a single time. This rearrangement joins TRBV7-2 to TRBJ2-7, with TRBD1 matching over 7 bases. Trimming took 5 bases from V and 4 from J; bases not matched to a gene: 2. This CDR3 comprises 12 residues. In germline, CDR1 is SGHTA, CDR2 FQGNSA. Here the CDR3 DNA reads TGTGCCAGCAGCCAACAGGGGTACGAGCAGTACTTC. Protein: CASSQQGYEQYF. Full variable domain (outside the CDR3, taken from reference TRBV7-2 and TRBJ2-7): GAGVSQSPSNKVTEKGKDVELRCDPISGHTALYWYRQSLGQGLEFLIYFQGNSAPDKSGLPSDRFSAERTGGSVSTLTIQRTQQEDSAVYLCASSQQGYEQYFGPGTRLTVT.

This clone has more than one count but fewer than ten. V gene TRBV2 combines with J gene TRBJ2-1; a weak D match, TRBD1 (5 bases). Trimming removed 11 bases from V and 8 bases from J, with 13 bases in between. CDR3 length equals 11 residues. From germline, CDR1 is SNHLY and CDR2 FYNNEI. The CDR3 is CAGAAADEQFF. In nucleotides, the CDR3 is TGTGCCGGGGCGGCGGCTGATGAGCAGTTCTTC.

The chain combines TRBV6-1 with TRBJ2-3, with unresolved D. Germline V gives CDR1 MNHNS, CDR2 SASEGT. Trimming shortened V by 6 bases and J by 2 bases, and 15 bases separated the two germline ends. The CDR3 is made up of 15 amino acids. The CDR3 DNA reads TGTGCCAGCAGCCACACCTTGGACCCCACAGATACGCAGTATTTT. It yields the protein CASSHTLDPTDTQYF.

The chain combines TRBV9 with TRBJ2-3, with D possibly TRBD1 on 5 matching bases. Germline-derived CDR1 and CDR2 are SGDLS and YYNGEE. The ends were cut back, 0 bases at V and 2 bases at J, with 7 bases in the middle. This CDR3 is built from 14 residues. CDR3 protein: CASSVDGATDTQYF. CDR3 sequence (DNA): TGTGCCAGCAGCGTAGATGGGGCCACAGATACGCAGTATTTT.

The chain couples TRBV6-5 to TRBJ1-6, with 8 bases aligning to TRBD1. CDR1 is MNHEY, CDR2 SVGAGI, per germline. V shed 6 bases and J 3 bases; nucleotides not matched to a gene: 4. This CDR3 spans 15 amino acids. In DNA, the CDR3 is TGTGCCAGCAGCTTCGGACAGGGCTATAATTCACCCCTCCACTTT. Its translation is CASSFGQGYNSPLHF.